These 10 T cell receptor beta chains originate from one sample sequenced in a study of identical twins. TCRdb re-derived calls from the 5' RACE reads in MiXCR, one entry per CDR3 protein. The sample has about 470,000 distinct CDR3 sequences, approximately 24% seen once. Another study also made use of these data, one on T cells expressing NK-cell markers.

Sequenced input: CD4+ T cells sorted from blood. All receptors derive from a woman under 30 in good health.

This chain joins TRBV6-5 and TRBJ2-7; TRBD2 agrees at 11 bases. CDR1 and CDR2 (germline): MNHEY, SVGAGI. The CDR3 length is 15 residues. Trimming cost V 3 bases and J 8 bases; bases outside gene matches: 9. The CDR3 reads CASSYWTSGRLQQYF. CDR3 bases: TGTGCCAGCAGTTATTGGACTAGCGGGCGGTTACAGCAGTACTTC.

The CDR3 spells CASSPRQGGNEQYF. The CDR3 DNA follows: TGTGCCAGCAGCCCTCGACAGGGGGGTAACGAGCAGTACTTC. The chain has TRBV7-9 and TRBJ2-7; 9 positions match TRBD1. Germline CDR1 is SEHNR and CDR2 is FQNEAQ (reference sequence). With 5 bases clipped from V and 5 bases from J, the junction kept 7 bases outside the gene matches. The CDR3 is made up of 14 amino acids.

This clonotype has more than one count but fewer than ten. The chain joins TRBV7-8 to TRBJ2-7; possible D gene TRBD1, 5 bases. Looked up from germline, CDR1 is SGHVS and CDR2 is FQNEAQ. Trimming took off 6 bases at V and 4 bases at J, with 13 bases between the two ends. CDR3 length: 13 residues. The DNA of the CDR3 is TGTGCCAGCAGGCCGAAGGGGTTTTACGAGCAGTACTTC. Its translation is CASRPKGFYEQYF.

Note on this clonotype: A read error may be the cause here, since a much bigger clone is one base away. V usage is TRBV10-3 and J usage is TRBJ2-3; D is undetermined. The CDR3 is 13 residues long. Germline lookup yields CDR1 ENHRY and CDR2 SYGVKD. Here the CDR3 reads CTISDRVTDTQYF. In DNA form, the CDR3 reads TGTACCATCAGTGATAGGGTCACAGATACGCAGTATTTT.

This clonotype was observed a handful of times. The chain uses TRBV10-3 and TRBJ2-3, with 9 nucleotides matching TRBD2. Germline V gene sequence: CDR1 ENHRY, CDR2 SYGVKD. V lost 4 bases, J lost 4 bases, and 3 bases stayed unmatched. The CDR3 loop spans 14 amino acids. DNA for the CDR3: TGTGCCATCAGTGTACGCGGGGGGGCAGATACGCAGTATTTT. This codes for CAISVRGGADTQYF.

The V gene is TRBV11-2, the J gene TRBJ2-5, with unresolved D. The CDR3 length is 15 residues. With 1 base removed from V and 1 base from J, the gap between germline ends came to 10 bases. Germline loops: CDR1 SGHAT, CDR2 FQNNGV. CDR3 loop: CASSLVALSQETQYF. The CDR3 bases are TGTGCCAGCAGCTTAGTGGCACTGTCCCAAGAGACCCAGTACTTC.

V and J are TRBV9 and TRBJ1-3; D ambiguous. Germline CDR1 reads SGDLS; CDR2 reads YYNGEE. V was cut by 0 bases and J by 4 bases, with 5 bases left in between. This CDR3 is built from 13 residues. The CDR3 reads CASSVDPGNTIYF. The CDR3 DNA sequence: TGTGCCAGCAGCGTAGATCCCGGAAACACCATATATTTT.

A single count supports this clonotype. CDR3 residues: CASSEAGTRGSGANVLTF. The CDR3 DNA follows: TGTGCCAGCAGTGAAGCCGGGACCCGAGGTTCTGGGGCCAACGTCCTGACTTTC. The chain employs TRBV12-3 or TRBV12-4 and TRBJ2-6; D tentatively reads TRBD1 or TRBD2 (5 bases each). This CDR3 comprises 18 residues. The V end lost 5 bases, the J end lost 1 base, and 18 bases lay between the germline ends.

This clonotype was detected a few times. This rearrangement joins TRBV5-1 to TRBJ2-3; 8 positions match TRBD1. Germline lookup yields CDR1 SGHRS and CDR2 YFSETQ. With 4 bases clipped from V and 5 bases from J, the junction kept 3 bases outside the gene matches. CDR3 length equals 13 residues. CDR3 DNA: TGCGCCAGCAGCGCGGGGACAGGAGATACGCAGTATTTT. Amino acid sequence: CASSAGTGDTQYF. The full variable domain, completed using reference TRBV5-1 and TRBJ2-3, is KAGVTQTPRYLIKTRGQQVTLSCSPISGHRSVSWYQQTPGQGLQFLFEYFSETQRNKGNFPGRFSGRQFSNSRSEMNVSTLELGDSALYLCASSAGTGDTQYFGPGTRLTVL.

The CDR3 nucleotides are TGTGCCAGCAGCTGGATTCGTACTGGCCGACTAAACACTGAAGCTTTCTTT. The encoded protein is CASSWIRTGRLNTEAFF. The J gene is TRBJ1-1, the V gene TRBV5-6; no definite D call. Germline V lookup: CDR1 SGHDT, CDR2 YYEEEE. Trimming took 3 bases from V and 2 from J, leaving 20 bases between them. The CDR3 is 17 residues long. Full variable domain (missing parts from reference TRBV5-6 and TRBJ1-1): DAGVTQSPTHLIKTRGQQVTLRCSPKSGHDTVSWYQQALGQGPQFIFQYYEEEERQRGNFPDRFSGHQFPNYSSELNVNALLLGDSALYLCASSWIRTGRLNTEAFFGQGTRLTVV.